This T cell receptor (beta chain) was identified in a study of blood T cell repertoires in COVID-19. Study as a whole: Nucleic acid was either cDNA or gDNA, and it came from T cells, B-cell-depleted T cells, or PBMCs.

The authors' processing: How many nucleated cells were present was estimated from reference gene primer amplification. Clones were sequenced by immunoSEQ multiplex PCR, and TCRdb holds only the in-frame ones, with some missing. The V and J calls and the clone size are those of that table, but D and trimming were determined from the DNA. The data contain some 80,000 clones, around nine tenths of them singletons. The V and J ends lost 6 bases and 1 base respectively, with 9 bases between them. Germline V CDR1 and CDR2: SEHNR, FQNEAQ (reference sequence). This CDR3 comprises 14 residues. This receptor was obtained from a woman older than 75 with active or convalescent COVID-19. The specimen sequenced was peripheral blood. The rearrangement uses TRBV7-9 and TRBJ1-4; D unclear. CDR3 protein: CASSYSLTNEKLFF. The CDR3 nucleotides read TGTGCCAGCAGTTACAGCCTAACTAATGAAAAACTGTTTTTT.